This passage covers 32 T cell receptor beta chains from one sample sequenced in a study of Tregs in tolerant kidney transplant recipients. Generated by immunoSEQ multiplex PCR, the TCRdb table keeps only in-frame clones and is missing some. There are under 95,000 clones in the sample; more than 85% occur only once, and roughly 0.35% lies in the top ten. The sequences come from Tregs from blood, collected before the transplant. The receptors were gathered from a human donor who received a combined kidney and bone marrow transplant.

This clone was detected only once. The rearrangement links TRBV21-1 to TRBJ1-5; the D segment call TRBD1 is taken from the table without a DNA check. TRBV21-1 is tagged as a pseudogene. The CDR3 consists of 15 residues. The CDR3 protein is CASSKETGGYQPQHF. The DNA of the CDR3 is TGTGCCAGCAGCAAAGAGACAGGGGGCTATCAGCCCCAGCATTTT.

The chain links TRBV5-1 to TRBJ1-1; tentative D call: TRBD1 (6 bases). In germline, CDR1 is SGHRS, CDR2 YFSETQ. Trimming took off 4 bases at V and 0 bases at J, with 16 bases between the two ends. This CDR3 is built from 16 residues. The CDR3 sequence: CASSPWGRAMNTEAFF. The CDR3 DNA reads TGCGCCAGCAGCCCATGGGGGCGAGCTATGAACACTGAAGCTTTCTTT.

Here the CDR3 reads CASSFRGSPEQFF. CDR3 coding DNA: TGTGCCAGCAGTTTCCGTGGGAGTCCTGAGCAGTTCTTC. The V call is TRBV28, the J call TRBJ2-1, with D possibly matching TRBD2 (5 bases). CDR1 MDHEN and CDR2 SYDVKM come from the germline V gene. Between the trimmed V and J ends, which lost 3 bases and 9 bases, there was a span of 12 bases. The CDR3 length is 13 residues.

The CDR3 DNA is TGTGCCAGCAGCTTAGGAGCGGGACCGACCTACGAGCAGTACTTC. Protein product: CASSLGAGPTYEQYF. This chain joins TRBV7-6 and TRBJ2-5; 7 bases agree with TRBD2. The DNA end favors TRBJ2-7, so the J call may be wrong. The CDR3 loop spans 15 amino acids. From germline, CDR1 is SGHVS and CDR2 FNYEAQ.

The chain links TRBV19 to TRBJ1-6, with D unclear. This CDR3 has 16 amino acids. Germline V CDR1 and CDR2: LNHDA, SQIVND (reference sequence). Trimming took off 5 bases at V and 5 bases at J, with 16 bases between the two ends. The chain's CDR3 is CASSERWTGNNSPLHF. The CDR3, as DNA: TGTGCCAGTAGTGAACGATGGACGGGGAATAATTCACCCCTCCACTTT.

This chain connects TRBV5-1 to TRBJ2-1; no firm D call. Germline CDR1 is SGHRS and CDR2 is YFSETQ. V gave up 4 bases and J gave up 9 bases, with 11 bases separating them. The length of the CDR3 is 12 residues. The CDR3 sequence: CASSAPSIEQFF. The CDR3 nucleotides are TGCGCCAGCAGCGCCCCTAGTATTGAGCAGTTCTTC. The full variable domain, rest sourced from reference TRBV5-1 and TRBJ2-1, is KAGVTQTPRYLIKTRGQQVTLSCSPISGHRSVSWYQQTPGQGLQFLFEYFSETQRNKGNFPGRFSGRQFSNSRSEMNVSTLELGDSALYLCASSAPSIEQFFGPGTRLTVL.

The CDR3 DNA follows: TGTGCCAGCTCACCCGGGGGGGGCGATGGCTACACCTTC. Translation gives CASSPGGGDGYTF. The genes are TRBV18 and TRBJ1-2; D possibly corresponds to TRBD1 (6 bases). This CDR3 has 13 residues. CDR1 is KGHSH, CDR2 LQKENI, per germline. V dropped 3 bases and J dropped 6 bases, with 11 bases sitting between them.

V is TRBV9 and J is TRBJ2-2, with unresolved D. The V end was cut by 0 bases, the J end by 1 base, with 10 bases between. The germline V gene has CDR1 SGDLS and CDR2 YYNGEE. The CDR3 runs 16 residues. The DNA of the CDR3 is TGTGCCAGCAGCGTAGTGTCGGGCCAGAACACCGGGGAGCTGTTTTTT. This translates into CASSVVSGQNTGELFF.

The rearrangement joins TRBV5-4 to TRBJ2-2; 13 nucleotides agree with TRBD2. Germline lookup yields CDR1 SGHNT and CDR2 YYREEE (reference sequence). The CDR3 loop spans 16 amino acids. V lost 4 bases to trimming and J lost 6 bases; unmatched junction nucleotides: 6. The CDR3 sequence is CASSRVTSGRAGELFF. The CDR3 DNA follows: TGTGCCAGCAGCCGAGTAACTAGCGGGAGGGCCGGGGAGCTGTTTTTT.

The chain links TRBV9 to TRBJ2-3; D might be TRBD2 (5 bases). The length of the CDR3 is 15 residues. CDR1 is SGDLS and CDR2 is YYNGEE in the germline V gene. V was clipped by 0 bases and J by 2 bases, with 10 bases between them. CDR3 amino acids: CASSVGGVHTDTQYF. The CDR3 region has the DNA TGTGCCAGCAGCGTAGGGGGAGTGCACACAGATACGCAGTATTTT.

The chain has TRBV7-2 and TRBJ2-7, with 15 bases identical to TRBD2. CDR3 length: 17 residues. V shed 4 bases and J 6 bases; nucleotides not matched to a gene: 10. Germline CDR1 SGHTA, CDR2 FQGNSA. CDR3 nucleotides: TGTGCCAGCAGCTGGACTAGCGGGAGGGCCTCTACTACCGAGCAGTACTTC. It translates to CASSWTSGRASTTEQYF. The full variable domain, its missing parts supplied by reference TRBV7-2 and TRBJ2-7, is GAGVSQSPSNKVTEKGKDVELRCDPISGHTALYWYRQSLGQGLEFLIYFQGNSAPDKSGLPSDRFSAERTGGSVSTLTIQRTQQEDSAVYLCASSWTSGRASTTEQYFGPGTRLTVT.

The chain is built from TRBV7-9 and TRBJ2-3; D remains unclear. V shed 6 bases and J shed 0 bases, with 13 bases lying between them. This CDR3 is built from 15 residues. The germline gives CDR1 SEHNR, CDR2 FQNEAQ (reference sequence). The DNA of the CDR3 is TGTGCCAGCAGTAGCCCCGCCCAGAGCACAGATACGCAGTATTTT. Translating gives CASSSPAQSTDTQYF.

The chain employs TRBV7-2 and TRBJ2-1; possible D gene TRBD2, 6 bases. V lost 5 bases to trimming and J lost 4 bases, with 12 bases between them. CDR3 length equals 14 residues. Germline V gene sequence: CDR1 SGHTA, CDR2 FQGNSA. DNA of the CDR3: TGTGCCAGCAGCAAGAGGGACTTTTACAATGAGCAGTTCTTC. Translation gives CASSKRDFYNEQFF.

The sample holds one count of this clone. The gene calls are TRBV6-5 and TRBJ2-2; TRBD1 matches at 9 bases. This CDR3 has 15 residues. Germline CDR1 MNHEY, CDR2 SVGAGI. Trimming took 7 bases from V and 5 from J; bases not matched to a gene: 8. CDR3 bases: TGTGCCAGCAACCCCTGGGACAGGGAAACCGGGGAGCTGTTTTTT. Protein: CASNPWDRETGELFF.

The chain uses TRBV2 and TRBJ2-4; D might be TRBD2 (5 bases). CDR1 is SNHLY and CDR2 is FYNNEI in the germline V gene. The CDR3 is 14 amino acids. V dropped 6 bases and J dropped 6 bases, with 15 bases sitting between them. CDR3 residues: CASRKEASANIQYF. DNA for the CDR3: TGTGCCAGCAGGAAGGAGGCGTCGGCAAACATTCAGTACTTC.

The chain carries TRBV2 and TRBJ2-3; D might be TRBD1 (5 bases). This CDR3 spans 14 amino acids. V lost 2 bases, J lost 2 bases, and 8 bases lay in between. Germline CDR1 is SNHLY and CDR2 is FYNNEI. CDR3 amino acids: CASSETRDTDTQYF. In DNA, the CDR3 is TGTGCCAGCAGTGAAACCAGGGACACAGATACGCAGTATTTT.

Worth noting for this clone: Distinct nucleotide sequences in the sample also encode this CDR3. The rearrangement uses TRBV5-6 and TRBJ2-7; 7 bases match TRBD2. The ends lost 0 bases at V and 3 bases at J; junction bases unmatched: 9. CDR3 length equals 16 residues. Germline assignment: CDR1 SGHDT and CDR2 YYEEEE. The CDR3 DNA reads TGTGCCAGCAGCTTGGCCGGTCGGGGGGTCGGCTACGAGCAGTACTTC. As protein: CASSLAGRGVGYEQYF.

This clone was seen a handful of times. The chain recombines TRBV4-1 with TRBJ1-3; D gene uncertain. V dropped 0 bases and J dropped 0 bases, with 6 bases sitting between them. CDR1 is MGHRA and CDR2 is YSYEKL in the germline V gene. The CDR3 has 15 amino acids. The CDR3 sequence: CASSQDPSSGNTIYF. The DNA of the CDR3 is TGCGCCAGCAGCCAAGACCCAAGCTCTGGAAACACCATATATTTT.

The J gene is TRBJ1-5, the V gene TRBV28; 9 positions match TRBD1. This CDR3 has 15 amino acids. CDR1 is MDHEN, CDR2 SYDVKM, per germline. The junction had 9 bases not matched to a gene; V was cut back by 5 bases and J by 7 bases. The CDR3 DNA sequence: TGTGCCAGCAGTCCCCCAACAGGGGGCAGGCAGCCCCAGCATTTT. Protein product: CASSPPTGGRQPQHF.

V and J are TRBV7-2 and TRBJ2-5; TRBD2 matches 11 bases. The end of the DNA aligns better with TRBJ2-7, so the J call may be wrong. In germline, CDR1 is SGHTA, CDR2 FQGNSA. This CDR3 region has 14 residues. The CDR3 spells CASRLAGGTYEQYF. The CDR3 DNA reads as TGTGCCAGCCGTTTAGCGGGAGGGACCTACGAGCAGTACTTC.

Comment on this clone: The junction shows a germline mismatch at one end, possibly a read error. This rearrangement joins TRBV18 to TRBJ2-7; TRBD2 agrees at 7 bases. The CDR3 covers 16 residues. Germline V gene data show CDR1 as KGHSH and CDR2 as LQKENI. This CDR3 is CASPPLGRVGSYEQYF. Here the CDR3 DNA reads TGTGCCAGCCCACCACTGGGGAGGGTGGGCTCCTACGAGCAGTACTTC.

In this sample, this clone turned up once. CDR3 residues: CASSPGQGAGQETQYF. The CDR3 coding sequence is TGTGCCAGCAGCCCGGGACAGGGGGCAGGGCAAGAGACCCAGTACTTC. The rearrangement links TRBV9 to TRBJ2-5; 12 bases are shared with TRBD1. Trimming at V came to 4 bases and at J to 2 bases, leaving 6 bases not matched to a gene. The length of the CDR3 is 16 residues. In germline, CDR1 is SGDLS, CDR2 YYNGEE.

V gene TRBV7-3 combines with J gene TRBJ2-1; 10 bases are shared with TRBD2. Trimming removed 1 base from V and 6 bases from J; junction bases left unmatched: 6. Germline CDR1 SGHTA, CDR2 FQGTGA. The CDR3 extends over 16 amino acids. The CDR3 DNA reads TGTGCCAGCAGCTTAATTGCTAGCGGGAGAATCAATGAGCAGTTCTTC. It codes for CASSLIASGRINEQFF.

V usage is TRBV30 and J usage is TRBJ2-2; D may be TRBD1 (6 bases). CDR3 size: 13 residues. Between the trimmed V and J ends, which lost 3 bases and 5 bases, there was a span of 10 bases. Germline V gene data show CDR1 as GTSNPN and CDR2 as SVGIG (reference sequence). DNA for the CDR3: TGTGCCTGGAGAGCGACAGGTACCGGGGAGCTGTTTTTT. Amino acids: CAWRATGTGELFF.

The J gene is TRBJ2-5, the V gene TRBV5-6; D might be TRBD2 (5 bases). The CDR3 totals 13 residues. Germline-derived CDR1 and CDR2 are SGHDT and YYEEEE. The germline V and J ends were trimmed by 4 bases and 0 bases, with 7 bases remaining between them. CDR3 sequence reads: CASSREYQETQYF. The CDR3 DNA reads as TGTGCCAGCAGCCGGGAATACCAAGAGACCCAGTACTTC.

The chain combines TRBV5-4 with TRBJ2-5; D uncertain. Looked up from germline, CDR1 is SGHNT and CDR2 is YYREEE (reference sequence). The ends were cut back, 1 base at V and 5 bases at J, with 12 bases in the middle. The CDR3 is 14 residues long. CDR3 nucleotides: TGTGCCAGCAGCTTGTGGGCTAGTCGGGAGACCCAGTACTTC. This codes for CASSLWASRETQYF.

This rearrangement joins TRBV5-4 to TRBJ2-5, with D tentatively TRBD2 (6 bases). V was trimmed by 4 bases and J by 2 bases, leaving 15 bases between them. Germline V gene lookup returns CDR1 SGHNT and CDR2 YYREEE (reference sequence). CDR3 length equals 15 residues. The CDR3 sequence is CASSTQDYLQETQYF. In nucleotides, the CDR3 is TGTGCCAGCAGCACCCAGGACTACCTGCAAGAGACCCAGTACTTC.

V and J are TRBV2 and TRBJ2-5, with 7 bases aligning to TRBD1. V shed 6 bases, J shed 1 base, and the junction held 8 bases outside the gene matches. CDR1 and CDR2 from the germline V gene are SNHLY and FYNNEI. The CDR3 covers 15 residues. The CDR3 is CASRRGDRAQETQYF. The DNA for the CDR3 is TGTGCCAGCAGGAGGGGTGACAGGGCCCAAGAGACCCAGTACTTC.

This clone turned up a few times. J is TRBJ2-2 and V is TRBV7-2; no clear D. In germline, CDR1 is SGHTA, CDR2 FQGNSA. The CDR3 is 13 amino acids. V dropped 1 base and J dropped 6 bases, with 6 bases sitting between them. Written as DNA, the CDR3 is TGTGCCAGCAGCTTAGTCGGGCCCGGGGAGCTGTTTTTT. It encodes CASSLVGPGELFF.

The chain is built from TRBV14 and TRBJ2-1; TRBD2 matches 12 bases. Germline CDR1 SGHDN, CDR2 FVKESK. The CDR3 covers 15 residues. After removal of 1 base from V and 9 bases from J, the junction contained 4 bases not matched to a gene. CDR3 residues: CASSQGTSGISEQFF. CDR3 coding DNA: TGTGCCAGCAGCCAAGGGACTAGCGGGATTAGTGAGCAGTTCTTC.

The rearrangement joins TRBV19 to TRBJ2-2; maybe TRBD1 (6 bases). The CDR3 runs 14 residues. Germline V CDR1 and CDR2: LNHDA, SQIVND (reference sequence). V was pared by 7 bases and J by 1 base, with 10 bases between. This chain's CDR3 is CASNPTGNTGELFF. As DNA, the CDR3 is TGTGCCAGTAACCCGACAGGGAACACCGGGGAGCTGTTTTTT.

A note on this clone: Different DNA sequences within this sample yield the same CDR3. This chain uses TRBV5-4 with TRBJ1-2, with a weak D call TRBD1 (6 bases). The CDR3 spans 14 residues. The germline V gene encodes CDR1 SGHNT and CDR2 YYREEE (reference sequence). With 0 bases removed from V and 5 bases from J, the gap between germline ends came to 11 bases. CDR3 loop: CASSLGGTRYGYTF. The DNA for the CDR3 is TGTGCCAGCAGCTTGGGTGGGACAAGATATGGCTACACCTTC.